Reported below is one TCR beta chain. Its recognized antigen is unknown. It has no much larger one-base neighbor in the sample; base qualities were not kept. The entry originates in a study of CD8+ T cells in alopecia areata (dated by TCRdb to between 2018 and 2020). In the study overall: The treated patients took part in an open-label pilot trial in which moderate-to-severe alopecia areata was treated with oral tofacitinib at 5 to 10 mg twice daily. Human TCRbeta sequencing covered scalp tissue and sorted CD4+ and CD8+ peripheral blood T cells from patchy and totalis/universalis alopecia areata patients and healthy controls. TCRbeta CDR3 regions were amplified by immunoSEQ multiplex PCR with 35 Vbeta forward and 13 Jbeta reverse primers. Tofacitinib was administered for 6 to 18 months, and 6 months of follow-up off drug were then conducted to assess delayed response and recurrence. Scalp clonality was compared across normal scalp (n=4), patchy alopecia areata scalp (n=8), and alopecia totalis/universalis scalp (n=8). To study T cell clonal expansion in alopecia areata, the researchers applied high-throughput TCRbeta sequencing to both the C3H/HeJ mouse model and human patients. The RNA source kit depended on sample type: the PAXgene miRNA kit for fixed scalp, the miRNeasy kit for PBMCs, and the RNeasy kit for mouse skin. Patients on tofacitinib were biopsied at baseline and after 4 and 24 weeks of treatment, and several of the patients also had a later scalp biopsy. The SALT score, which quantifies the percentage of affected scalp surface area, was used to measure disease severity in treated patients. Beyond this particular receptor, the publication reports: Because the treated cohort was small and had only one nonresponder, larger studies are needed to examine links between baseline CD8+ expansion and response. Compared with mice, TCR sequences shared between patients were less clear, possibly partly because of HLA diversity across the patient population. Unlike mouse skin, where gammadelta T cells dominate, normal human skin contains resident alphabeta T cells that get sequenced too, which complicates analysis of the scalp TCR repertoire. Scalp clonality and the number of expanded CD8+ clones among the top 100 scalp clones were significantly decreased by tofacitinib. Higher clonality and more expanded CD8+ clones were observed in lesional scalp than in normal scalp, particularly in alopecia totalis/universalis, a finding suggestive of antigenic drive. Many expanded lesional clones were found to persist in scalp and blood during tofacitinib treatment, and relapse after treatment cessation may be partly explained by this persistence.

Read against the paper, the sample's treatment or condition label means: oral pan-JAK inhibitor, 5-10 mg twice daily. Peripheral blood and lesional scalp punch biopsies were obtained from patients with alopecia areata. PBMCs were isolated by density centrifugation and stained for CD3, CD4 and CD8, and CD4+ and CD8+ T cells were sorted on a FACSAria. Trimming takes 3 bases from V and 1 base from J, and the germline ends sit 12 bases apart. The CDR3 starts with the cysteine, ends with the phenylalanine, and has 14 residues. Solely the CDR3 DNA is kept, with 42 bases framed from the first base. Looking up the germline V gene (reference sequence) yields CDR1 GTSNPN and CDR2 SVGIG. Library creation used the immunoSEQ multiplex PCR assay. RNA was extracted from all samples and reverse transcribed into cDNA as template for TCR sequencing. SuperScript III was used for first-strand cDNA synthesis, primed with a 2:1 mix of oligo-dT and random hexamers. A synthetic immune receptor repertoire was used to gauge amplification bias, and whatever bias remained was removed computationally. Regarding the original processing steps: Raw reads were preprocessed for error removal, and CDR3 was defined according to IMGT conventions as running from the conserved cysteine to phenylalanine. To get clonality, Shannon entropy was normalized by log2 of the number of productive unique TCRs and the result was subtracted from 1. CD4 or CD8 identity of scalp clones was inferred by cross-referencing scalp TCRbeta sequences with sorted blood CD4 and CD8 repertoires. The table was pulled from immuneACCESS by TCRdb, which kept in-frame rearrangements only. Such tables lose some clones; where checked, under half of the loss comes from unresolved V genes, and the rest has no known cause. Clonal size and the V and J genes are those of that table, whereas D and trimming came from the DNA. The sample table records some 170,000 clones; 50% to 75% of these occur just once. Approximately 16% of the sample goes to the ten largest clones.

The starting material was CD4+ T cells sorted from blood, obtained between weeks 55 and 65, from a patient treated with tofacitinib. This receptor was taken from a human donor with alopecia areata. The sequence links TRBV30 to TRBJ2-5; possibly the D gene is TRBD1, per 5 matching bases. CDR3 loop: CAWSPGHLQETQYF. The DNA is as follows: TGTGCCTGGAGCCCTGGACACCTCCAAGAGACCCAGTACTTC.